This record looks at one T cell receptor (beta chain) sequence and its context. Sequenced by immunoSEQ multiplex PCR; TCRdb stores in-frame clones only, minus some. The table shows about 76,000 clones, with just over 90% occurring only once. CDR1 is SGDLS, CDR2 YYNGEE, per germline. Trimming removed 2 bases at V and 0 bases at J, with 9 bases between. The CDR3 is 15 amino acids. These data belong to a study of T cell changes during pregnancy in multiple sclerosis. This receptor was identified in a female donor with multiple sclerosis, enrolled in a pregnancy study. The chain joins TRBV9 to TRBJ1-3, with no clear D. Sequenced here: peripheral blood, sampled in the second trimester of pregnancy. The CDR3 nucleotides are TGTGCCAGCAGCGTCGAGGGCGCCTCTGGAAACACCATATATTTT. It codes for CASSVEGASGNTIYF.